The following is a T cell receptor beta chain sequence with its context. Its antigen is unknown. Vbeta (60) and Jbeta (13) primers were used in the PCR. Data came from immunoSEQ multiplex PCR; TCRdb stores just in-frame clones and leaves some out. The data show some 40,000 clones, approximately 55% seen once. The record originates from a study of cytomegalovirus exposure and HLA in healthy donors. About the research overall: An earlier analysis identified some 110 million unique TCR beta sequences in about 179 million T cells.

Study-wide points: A reported reduction in N-insertions relative to the 666-donor mean was seen in an Asian-associated ancestry cluster in a later analysis. An observed cluster of highly shared sequence variants was recorded as a likely sequencing artifact. CMV serostatus stood as the only immune exposure information on hand.

Sequenced: PBMCs. The TCR was taken from a woman between 40 and 50 years old in good health and CMV-seropositive.

DNA for the CDR3: TGTGCCAGCAGCTTGCGGCGGGGGGGAACAGATACGCAGTATTTT. This gives the protein CASSLRRGGTDTQYF. The chain is built from TRBV11-1 and TRBJ2-3; 9 bases are a match to TRBD2. The CDR3 is made up of 15 amino acids. V shed 3 bases, J shed 3 bases, and the junction held 4 bases outside the gene matches. Germline V gives CDR1 SGHAT, CDR2 FQDESV (reference sequence).